The clone carrying this T cell receptor beta chain was observed a few times. Its antigen is not known. The sample is drawn from a study of post-analysis software for immune sequencing data. Each TCR beta cDNA library carried unique molecular identifiers. TCRdb re-derived calls from the PCR reads in MiXCR, one entry per CDR3 protein. The sample contains more than 500,000 distinct CDR3 sequences, about a third of which appear only once. V dropped 1 base and J dropped 3; count of bases not matched to a gene: 5. The germline gives CDR1 SQVTM, CDR2 ANQGSEA. The CDR3 runs 14 residues. General observations from the study: TRBV5-6, TRBV5-1 and TRBV20-1 belonged to a set of about 5 TRBV segments that were more frequent in patients than controls.

The chain links TRBV29-1 to TRBJ1-1; 7 bases fit TRBD1. This receptor was identified in a girl between 2 and 17 years old with multiple sclerosis. The sequenced sample consisted of blood. The CDR3 protein is CSVEGGTDYTEAFF. For the CDR3, the DNA is TGCAGCGTTGAAGGGGGGACAGATTACACTGAAGCTTTCTTT.